These 32 T cell receptor beta chains share one sample of origin, sequenced in a study of OX40 agonist ivuxolimab in advanced cancers. The library was obtained by the immunoSEQ multiplex PCR assay. Held by TCRdb, this immuneACCESS table contains in-frame sequences only and omits some clones. Under half of the omission traces to an unresolved V gene where checked; the cause of the rest is unknown. The sample data list tens of thousands of clones, and 84% of these were observed just once. Roughly 1.9% of the sample is held by the ten biggest clonotypes. The sequencing here drew on CD4+ or CD8+ T cells sorted from blood, taken in a trial of the OX40 agonist ivuxolimab. These receptors originate from an adult with an advanced solid tumor such as melanoma, head and neck, liver or kidney cancer.

This chain connects TRBV28 to TRBJ2-2; D call uncertain. V dropped 6 bases and J dropped 3 bases, with 14 bases sitting between them. Germline V gene lookup returns CDR1 MDHEN and CDR2 SYDVKM. The CDR3 has 15 residues. The CDR3 DNA reads TGTGCCAGCAGCTCTTTAGGGATCTACACCGGGGAGCTGTTTTTT. Encoded protein: CASSSLGIYTGELFF.

This clone was counted a few times. DNA of the CDR3: TGTGCCAGCTCACCAAACACAGCTGGGGCCAACGTCCTGACTTTC. Translated, it gives CASSPNTAGANVLTF. The chain links TRBV18 to TRBJ2-6; D is uncertain. The CDR3 totals 15 residues. CDR1 and CDR2 (germline): KGHSH, LQKENI. V dropped 2 bases and J dropped 2 bases, with 7 bases sitting between them.

This chain uses TRBV9 with TRBJ1-1; D is unresolved. Trimming stripped 2 bases from V and 0 bases from J, with 8 bases between. From germline, CDR1 is SGDLS and CDR2 YYNGEE. The CDR3 length is 14 residues. CDR3 nucleotides: TGTGCCAGCAGCGTCACCTCATTGAACACTGAAGCTTTCTTT. This gives the protein CASSVTSLNTEAFF.

In this sample, this clone turned up a few times. The chain has TRBV4-3 and TRBJ2-1; 8 bases align to TRBD2. This CDR3 has 16 residues. Germline V CDR1 and CDR2: LGHNA, YSLEER. V lost 0 bases, J lost 3 bases, and 4 bases stayed unmatched. As DNA, the CDR3 is TGCGCCAGCAGCCAAGATGCTAGCGGGTTCTACAATGAGCAGTTCTTC. It is translated as CASSQDASGFYNEQFF.

The V call is TRBV30, the J call TRBJ2-2; possibly TRBD2 for D (6 bases). The CDR3 is 14 residues long. The V and J ends lost 3 bases and 0 bases respectively, with 8 bases between them. Per germline, CDR1 GTSNPN and CDR2 SVGIG (reference sequence). As DNA, the CDR3 is TGTGCCTGGAGAGGAGGGACGAACACCGGGGAGCTGTTTTTT. This translates into CAWRGGTNTGELFF.

The chain uses TRBV6-5 and TRBJ1-6, with D unclear. The V and J ends lost 0 bases and 7 bases respectively, with 13 bases between them. This CDR3 is 16 amino acids long. Germline V lookup: CDR1 MNHEY, CDR2 SVGAGI. DNA for the CDR3: TGTGCCAGCAGTTACTCCGCCACGCCTCGGAATTCACCCCTCCACTTT. Its protein product is CASSYSATPRNSPLHF.

The chain combines TRBV6-1 with TRBJ2-7; D ambiguous. CDR1 and CDR2 from the germline V gene are MNHNS and SASEGT. The CDR3 is 15 residues long. Trimming took off 1 base at V and 7 bases at J, with 17 bases between the two ends. CDR3 in amino acids: CASSEEWVASREQYF. The CDR3 nucleotides read TGTGCCAGCAGTGAAGAATGGGTCGCTTCAAGGGAGCAGTACTTC.

The chain couples TRBV6-7 to TRBJ1-2; 9 nucleotides align to TRBD1. TRBV6-7 is an ORF, and what it does is uncertain. V was clipped by 7 bases and J by 4 bases; unmatched bases: 4. The CDR3 has 13 amino acids. The CDR3 DNA reads TGTGCCAGCAACCGGGACAGGGCCTATGGCTACACCTTC. It is translated as CASNRDRAYGYTF.

This chain joins TRBV7-2 and TRBJ2-5; weak D call: TRBD1 (6 bases). The CDR3 extends over 14 amino acids. Germline-derived CDR1 and CDR2 are SGHTA and FQGNSA. V lost 4 bases to trimming and J lost 3 bases, with 12 bases between them. The CDR3 DNA reads TGTGCCAGCAGCTCCGGACAGCCTGAAGAGACCCAGTACTTC. The encoded protein is CASSSGQPEETQYF.

This rearrangement joins TRBV7-8 to TRBJ2-7; 8 bases are a match to TRBD1. Trimming cost V 7 bases and J 0 bases; bases outside gene matches: 11. There are 16 residues in the CDR3. In germline, CDR1 is SGHVS, CDR2 FQNEAQ. The DNA for the CDR3 is TGTGCCAGCACCCGGACAGGGACCGGTGGCTCCTACGAGCAGTACTTC. The encoded protein is CASTRTGTGGSYEQYF.

V and J are TRBV5-1 and TRBJ1-4; 8 nucleotides align to TRBD1. The CDR3 consists of 14 residues. The germline gives CDR1 SGHRS, CDR2 YFSETQ. J gave up 3 bases and V 3 bases, and 1 base lay outside the gene matches. The chain's CDR3 is CASSWDRPNEKLFF. As DNA, the CDR3 is TGCGCCAGCAGCTGGGACAGGCCTAATGAAAAACTGTTTTTT.

The rearrangement uses TRBV5-1 and TRBJ1-2; D is uncertain. The ends were cut back, 7 bases at V and 2 bases at J, with 12 bases in the middle. The germline V gene encodes CDR1 SGHRS and CDR2 YFSETQ. This CDR3 has 13 amino acids. CDR3: CASRGKVNYGYTF. In nucleotides, the CDR3 is TGCGCCAGCCGGGGAAAAGTAAACTATGGCTACACCTTC.

The chain links TRBV11-2 to TRBJ1-6, with 7 bases that match TRBD1. The CDR3 extends over 15 amino acids. Germline V CDR1 and CDR2: SGHAT, FQNNGV. V was clipped by 4 bases and J by 9 bases; unmatched bases: 9. The CDR3 protein is CASSSRRGQSSPLHF. DNA for the CDR3: TGTGCCAGCAGCTCACGAAGGGGACAGTCTTCACCCCTCCACTTT.

The chain employs TRBV29-1 and TRBJ2-5; TRBD1 agrees at 7 bases. This CDR3 region has 11 residues. Losses at the gene ends were 3 bases for V and 8 bases for J; bases not matched to a gene: 3. The germline gives CDR1 SQVTM, CDR2 ANQGSEA. CDR3 protein: CSVDLGGTQYF. The CDR3 DNA reads TGCAGCGTTGATTTAGGGGGCACCCAGTACTTC.

This chain joins TRBV7-2 and TRBJ1-6; 10 nucleotides line up with TRBD1. V was pared by 3 bases and J by 13 bases, with 6 bases of the junction left unmatched. CDR3 length: 14 amino acids. Germline CDR1 and CDR2: SGHTA and FQGNSA. CDR3 DNA: TGTGCCAGCAGCTTCCGGGACAGGGGCGAGCCCCTCCACTTT. Translating gives CASSFRDRGEPLHF.

J is TRBJ2-6 and V is TRBV6-4, with TRBD1 matching over 9 bases. The CDR3 runs 20 residues. Germline V gene lookup returns CDR1 MRHNA and CDR2 SNTAGT. The V and J ends lost 10 bases and 2 bases, in that order; junction bases with no gene match: 21. CDR3 in DNA: TGTGCCACTACTCCCTTTCTCCGGGACAGGGTGTCGACTGGGGCCAACGTCCTGACTTTC. The encoded protein is CATTPFLRDRVSTGANVLTF.

This rearrangement joins TRBV14 to TRBJ2-2; tentative D call: TRBD2 (6 bases). This CDR3 region has 14 residues. The germline gives CDR1 SGHDN, CDR2 FVKESK. Trimming cost V 4 bases and J 5 bases, with 11 bases left between them. CDR3 DNA: TGTGCCAGCAGCCCTACCCGGGGGACCGGGGAGCTGTTTTTT. This sequence encodes CASSPTRGTGELFF.

CDR3 sequence: CASTPGLSNIQYF. For the CDR3, the DNA is TGTGCCAGCACCCCAGGCTTGAGCAACATTCAGTACTTC. This chain links TRBV5-8 with TRBJ2-4; D gene uncertain. With 6 bases removed from V and 7 bases from J, the gap between germline ends came to 14 bases. CDR3 length equals 13 residues. The germline V gene encodes CDR1 SGHTS and CDR2 YDEGEE.

The chain recombines TRBV5-1 with TRBJ2-1, with 7 nucleotides matching TRBD1. The J segment lost 3 bases and the V segment lost 4 bases, leaving 7 bases of the junction unmatched. Germline CDR1 is SGHRS and CDR2 is YFSETQ. The CDR3 runs to 15 residues. CDR3 region: CASSRRDRDYNEQFF. The CDR3 DNA sequence: TGCGCCAGCAGCCGCCGGGACAGAGACTACAATGAGCAGTTCTTC. Looking up the rest from reference TRBV5-1 and TRBJ2-1 gives the full variable domain: KAGVTQTPRYLIKTRGQQVTLSCSPISGHRSVSWYQQTPGQGLQFLFEYFSETQRNKGNFPGRFSGRQFSNSRSEMNVSTLELGDSALYLCASSRRDRDYNEQFFGPGTRLTVL.

This clone was detected a few times. This chain links TRBV15 with TRBJ1-6; D perhaps matches TRBD1 (6 bases). Looked up from germline, CDR1 is LNHNV and CDR2 is YYDKDF (reference sequence). The CDR3 length is 13 residues. Trimming stripped 5 bases from V and 9 bases from J, with 11 bases between. CDR3 loop: CATSYTRGSPLHF. CDR3 DNA sequence: TGTGCCACCAGCTACACCAGGGGTTCACCCCTCCACTTT.

The J gene is TRBJ2-1, the V gene TRBV15; D gene uncertain. The CDR3 contains 16 residues. V was trimmed by 3 bases and J by 1 base, leaving 13 bases between them. CDR1 and CDR2 (germline): LNHNV, YYDKDF (reference sequence). DNA for the CDR3: TGTGCCACCAGCAGGACACAAGAAGTATCCTACAATGAGCAGTTCTTC. This translates into CATSRTQEVSYNEQFF.

This clone came up once. This sequence joins TRBV6-6 and TRBJ1-4, with D perhaps TRBD1 (5 bases). The germline V gene has CDR1 MNHNY and CDR2 SVGAGI (reference sequence). The CDR3 runs to 16 residues. Trimming took off 0 bases at V and 5 bases at J, with 13 bases between the two ends. The CDR3 DNA reads TGTGCCAGCAGTTACTCCCCCCGGGGGGGGAATGAAAAACTGTTTTTT. This translates into CASSYSPRGGNEKLFF.

The rearrangement links TRBV19 to TRBJ2-7; the match to TRBD1 covers 7 bases. The V gene end was trimmed by 5 bases and the J gene end by 2 bases; junction bases not matched to a gene: 6. The CDR3 is made up of 14 amino acids. From germline, CDR1 is LNHDA and CDR2 SQIVND (reference sequence). CDR3 in DNA: TGTGCCAGTAGTTCCGGGACAGTGCCCTACGAGCAGTACTTC. It encodes CASSSGTVPYEQYF.

This clone was picked up one time. The V gene is TRBV12-5, the J gene TRBJ2-7; D uncertain. Germline-derived CDR1 and CDR2 are LGHNT and FRNRAP. The CDR3 runs 14 residues. Deletions cut 5 bases from V and 2 bases from J, with 13 bases between. CDR3 nucleotides: TGTGCTAGTGGTACGGAAGTCGGAGCCTACGAGCAGTACTTC. Its protein is CASGTEVGAYEQYF.

A few counts support this clone. The chain uses TRBV9 and TRBJ1-6; D possibly corresponds to TRBD1 (6 bases). Germline CDR1 is SGDLS and CDR2 is YYNGEE. The CDR3 has 18 residues. Trimming left V 0 bases short and J 10 bases short, with 23 bases between. CDR3 sequence reads: CASSVDTGWTRGRSPLHF. Here the CDR3 DNA reads TGTGCCAGCAGCGTAGATACAGGGTGGACCAGGGGACGGTCACCCCTCCACTTT.

V gene TRBV19 combines with J gene TRBJ1-6, with D tentatively TRBD1 (5 bases). Looked up from germline, CDR1 is LNHDA and CDR2 is SQIVND (reference sequence). The CDR3 consists of 15 residues. The V end lost 10 bases, the J end lost 0 bases, and 13 bases lay between the germline ends. The CDR3 region has the DNA TGTGCCACAGCAGCAGGGAGCTCCTATAATTCACCCCTCCACTTT. This translates into CATAAGSSYNSPLHF. Using reference TRBV19 and TRBJ1-6 for the parts outside the CDR3, the full variable domain is DGGITQSPKYLFRKEGQNVTLSCEQNLNHDAMYWYRQDPGQGLRLIYYSQIVNDFQKGDIAEGYSVSREKKESFPLTVTSAQKNPTAFYLCATAAGSSYNSPLHFGNGTRLTVT.

This chain uses TRBV29-1 with TRBJ1-5, with D maybe TRBD1 (5 bases). V dropped 2 bases and J dropped 3 bases, with 14 bases sitting between them. The CDR3 is made up of 15 amino acids. Germline V gene lookup returns CDR1 SQVTM and CDR2 ANQGSEA. This CDR3 reads CSVEILGEPNQPQHF. DNA for the CDR3: TGCAGCGTTGAAATTTTAGGGGAACCCAATCAGCCCCAGCATTTT. Based on the CDR3 plus reference TRBV29-1 and TRBJ1-5, the full variable domain is SAVISQKPSRDICQRGTSLTIQCQVDSQVTMMFWYRQQPGQSLTLIATANQGSEATYESGFVIDKFPISRPNLTFSTLTVSNMSPEDSSIYLCSVEILGEPNQPQHFGDGTRLSIL.

CDR3 residues: CASSPRTGGNYGYTF. CDR3 sequence (DNA): TGTGCCAGCAGCCCAAGGACAGGGGGCAACTATGGCTACACCTTC. The chain carries TRBV5-4 and TRBJ1-2; 11 bases fit TRBD1. Looked up from germline, CDR1 is SGHNT and CDR2 is YYREEE (reference sequence). CDR3 length equals 15 residues. J lost 2 bases, V lost 4 bases, and 4 bases had no gene match.

In the case of this clone: The identical CDR3 is also encoded by other nucleotide sequences in the sample. J is TRBJ1-5 and V is TRBV2; TRBD1 aligns across 8 bases. J gave up 3 bases and V 6 bases, and 4 bases lay outside the gene matches. Germline V gene sequence: CDR1 SNHLY, CDR2 FYNNEI. This CDR3 contains 14 residues. The CDR3 loop is CASSGQGNNQPQHF. In DNA, the CDR3 is TGTGCCAGCAGCGGACAGGGCAACAATCAGCCCCAGCATTTT.

The chain is built from TRBV30 and TRBJ1-2; 8 bases are a match to TRBD1. The V and J ends lost 5 bases and 4 bases, in that order; junction bases with no gene match: 6. This CDR3 comprises 13 residues. CDR1 and CDR2 from the germline V gene are GTSNPN and SVGIG (reference sequence). CDR3 nucleotides: TGTGCCTGGGGAACGGGACAGGCCTATGGCTACACCTTC. It specifies CAWGTGQAYGYTF.

The J gene is TRBJ2-1, the V gene TRBV29-1; 12 nucleotides agree with TRBD2. The CDR3 covers 14 residues. Germline V lookup: CDR1 SQVTM, CDR2 ANQGSEA. Losses at the gene ends were 7 bases for V and 2 bases for J; bases not matched to a gene: 3. CDR3 sequence: CSARLAGAYNEQFF. Written as DNA, the CDR3 is TGCAGCGCTCGACTAGCGGGGGCCTACAATGAGCAGTTCTTC.

The V call is TRBV7-9, the J call TRBJ2-5, with no clear D. Germline CDR1 SEHNR, CDR2 FQNEAQ (reference sequence). This CDR3 is built from 14 residues. Trimming removed 5 bases from V and 0 bases from J, with 10 bases in between. The CDR3 bases are TGTGCCAGCAGCCCCAGGAGCCACCAAGAGACCCAGTACTTC. Amino acids: CASSPRSHQETQYF.